The text below deals with one T cell receptor beta chain. The record originates from a study of blood T cell repertoires in COVID-19. Study summary: PBMCs, B-cell-depleted T cells, or T cells were the source of the cDNA or gDNA that made up the material.

Germline V gene data show CDR1 as SGHTA and CDR2 as FQGNSA. The CDR3 covers 14 residues. Unmatched junction bases numbered 7, after V lost 4 bases and J lost 5 bases. Study processing details: Amplification of reference gene primers provided the estimated nucleated cell counts. Repertoires were generated with immunoSEQ multiplex PCR, while TCRdb's copy carries only in-frame clones and drops some. From that table come the V and J calls and clone size; the DNA was used to work out D and trimming. The table has roughly 250,000 clones, less than 90% seen once; the top ten hold approximately 1.5%. The receptor was isolated from a woman aged 40 to 50 who had recovered from COVID-19. Sequencing was performed on peripheral blood. The chain uses TRBV7-2 and TRBJ2-5; 7 bases match TRBD1. This CDR3 reads CASSYNRGRETQYF. The DNA for the CDR3 is TGTGCCAGCAGCTACAACAGGGGCAGGGAGACCCAGTACTTC.